The 16 T cell receptor beta chains in this list originate from one sample, sequenced in a study of T cell responses to AZD1222 COVID-19 vaccine (dated by TCRdb to about 2021). Sample time point, as interpreted from the label and publication: about 28 days (+/-7) after the second vaccine dose. Receptors were amplified or captured by the immunoSEQ multiplex PCR assay. TCRdb limited this immuneACCESS table to in-frame rearrangements with V and J called. A share of clones is missing; checked studies link under half to unresolved V genes, and the rest is unexplained. The sample yields 100,000 to 140,000 clones; 87% were counted once. Jointly, the top ten make up approximately 4.8% of the sample. The source material was peripheral blood, sampled 28 days after the second AZD1222 dose. These receptor sequences come from an adult who received the AZD1222 COVID-19 vaccine.

The rearrangement uses TRBV10-1 and TRBJ2-5, with 9 bases aligning to TRBD1. Germline CDR1 reads WNHNN; CDR2 reads SYGVQD (reference sequence). The CDR3 sequence is 14 residues long. Trimming removed 6 bases from V and 3 bases from J; junction bases left unmatched: 5. In DNA form, the CDR3 reads TGCGCCAGCAGCCCCGGGACAGGGAAAGAGACCCAGTACTTC. This encodes CASSPGTGKETQYF.

J is TRBJ1-2 and V is TRBV4-2, with TRBD1 matching 8 bases. V lost 4 bases, J lost 7 bases, and 11 bases stayed unmatched. The CDR3 has 15 amino acids. The germline gives CDR1 LGHNA, CDR2 YNFKEQ. CDR3 loop: CASSRGGDRGSGYTF. CDR3 DNA: TGTGCCAGCAGCCGAGGGGGTGACAGGGGAAGTGGCTACACCTTC.

This chain uses TRBV25-1 with TRBJ1-5, with a possible D match to TRBD1 (5 bases). V was trimmed by 6 bases and J by 4 bases, leaving 13 bases between them. From germline, CDR1 is MGHDK and CDR2 SYGVNS. The CDR3 is 14 amino acids. CDR3 nucleotide sequence: TGTGCCAGCAGCGAGGGGCACGGGAATCAGCCCCAGCATTTT. Translated, it gives CASSEGHGNQPQHF.

This clone was observed once. V usage is TRBV5-4 and J usage is TRBJ2-7, with D unresolved. V was trimmed by 1 base and J by 0 bases, leaving 5 bases between them. CDR1 and CDR2 from the germline V gene are SGHNT and YYREEE (reference sequence). This CDR3 has 13 residues. CDR3 sequence (DNA): TGTGCCAGCAGCTTGCCAGCCTCCTACGAGCAGTACTTC. This encodes CASSLPASYEQYF.

The genes are TRBV4-1 and TRBJ1-5; a possible D gene is TRBD1 (6 bases). Germline values: CDR1 MGHRA, CDR2 YSYEKL. This CDR3 spans 16 amino acids. The V gene lost 3 bases and the J gene lost 2 bases, with 14 bases spanning the gap. The CDR3 loop reads CASSHTGRGRNQPQHF. For the CDR3, the DNA is TGCGCCAGCAGCCACACAGGGCGAGGGCGCAATCAGCCCCAGCATTTT.

The V call is TRBV28, the J call TRBJ2-1, with TRBD1 identical over 12 bases. The CDR3 extends over 14 amino acids. Losses at the gene ends were 8 bases for V and 6 bases for J; bases not matched to a gene: 5. CDR1 is MDHEN, CDR2 SYDVKM, per germline. DNA of the CDR3: TGTGCCAGCGGGACAGGGGGCAAAACCAATGAGCAGTTCTTC. Translated, it gives CASGTGGKTNEQFF.

This sequence joins TRBV11-2 and TRBJ1-2; possibly TRBD1 for D (5 bases). This CDR3 is 15 amino acids long. V was pared by 6 bases and J by 1 base, with 15 bases between. In germline, CDR1 is SGHAT, CDR2 FQNNGV. CDR3 coding DNA: TGTGCCAGCAGAGCGCCGGGACGGAATAACTATGGCTACACCTTC. It specifies CASRAPGRNNYGYTF. Looking up the rest from reference TRBV11-2 and TRBJ1-2 gives the full variable domain: EAGVAQSPRYKIIEKRQSVAFWCNPISGHATLYWYQQILGQGPKLLIQFQNNGVVDDSQLPKDRFSAERLKGVDSTLKIQPAKLEDSAVYLCASRAPGRNNYGYTFGSGTRLTVV.

The rearrangement links TRBV28 to TRBJ1-1, with TRBD1 matching over 9 bases. The germline CDR1 and CDR2 sequences are MDHEN and SYDVKM. Losses at the gene ends were 5 bases for V and 4 bases for J; bases not matched to a gene: 5. The CDR3 length is 14 residues. CDR3: CASSLQTGGTEAFF. CDR3 nucleotide sequence: TGTGCCAGCAGTCTCCAGACAGGGGGCACTGAAGCTTTCTTT. Full variable domain (rest looked up from reference TRBV28 and TRBJ1-1): DVKVTQSSRYLVKRTGEKVFLECVQDMDHENMFWYRQDPGLGLRLIYFSYDVKMKEKGDIPEGYSVSREKKERFSLILESASTNQTSMYLCASSLQTGGTEAFFGQGTRLTVV.

The chain has TRBV20-1 and TRBJ1-3; no definite D call. The CDR3 sequence is 14 residues long. Trimming cost V 3 bases and J 3 bases, with 12 bases left between them. Germline CDR1 reads DFQATT; CDR2 reads SNEGSKA (reference sequence). CDR3 in DNA: TGCAGTGCTAGTTTACAGAATTTTGGAAACACCATATATTTT. Protein sequence: CSASLQNFGNTIYF.

The rearrangement joins TRBV7-9 to TRBJ1-2; TRBD1 matches at 8 bases. The V gene end was trimmed by 6 bases and the J gene end by 8 bases; junction bases not matched to a gene: 5. CDR3 length: 12 amino acids. Per germline, CDR1 SEHNR and CDR2 FQNEAQ (reference sequence). CDR3 region: CASSRDRSGYTF. In DNA form, the CDR3 reads TGTGCCAGCAGTAGGGACAGGTCCGGCTACACCTTC.

V is TRBV5-4 and J is TRBJ1-1, with TRBD1 matching 8 bases. The length of the CDR3 is 14 residues. Germline-derived CDR1 and CDR2 are SGHNT and YYREEE (reference sequence). V trimming: 4 bases; J trimming: 4 bases; junction bases outside the gene matches: 6. DNA for the CDR3: TGTGCCAGCAGCCAAGGACAGGGAACCACTGAAGCTTTCTTT. Amino acid sequence: CASSQGQGTTEAFF.

V and J are TRBV6-2 or TRBV6-3 and TRBJ1-2; the D is unclear. Per the germline V gene, CDR1 is MNHEY and CDR2 is SVGEGT. This CDR3 has 12 residues. V was cut by 2 bases and J by 9 bases, with 10 bases left in between. The CDR3 DNA sequence: TGTGCCAGCAGTTACCCGCCGGATCGCTACACCTTC. Protein product: CASSYPPDRYTF.

J is TRBJ2-7 and V is TRBV5-4; 7 bases are shared with TRBD1. Germline V gives CDR1 SGHNT, CDR2 YYREEE (reference sequence). This CDR3 comprises 14 residues. Unmatched junction bases numbered 7, after V lost 1 base and J lost 6 bases. The CDR3 region is CASSLWDRSPEQYF. CDR3 nucleotide sequence: TGTGCCAGCAGCTTGTGGGACAGATCTCCCGAGCAGTACTTC.

The V and J genes are TRBV4-3 and TRBJ2-5, with D maybe TRBD2 (5 bases). The CDR3 covers 13 residues. Deletions cut 0 bases from V and 12 bases from J, with 14 bases between. Germline CDR1 LGHNA, CDR2 YSLEER. The CDR3 DNA reads as TGCGCCAGCAGCCAAGATCGGGGTATACCGGAGTACTTC. Protein sequence: CASSQDRGIPEYF.

The chain couples TRBV7-2 to TRBJ2-4, with 10 bases aligning to TRBD2. V was pared by 4 bases and J by 8 bases, with 5 bases of the junction left unmatched. The germline gives CDR1 SGHTA, CDR2 FQGNSA. The CDR3 spans 14 residues. The CDR3 is CASSYQRGGYIQYF. The CDR3 DNA sequence: TGTGCCAGCAGCTATCAGCGGGGGGGTTACATTCAGTACTTC.

V gene TRBV7-2 combines with J gene TRBJ1-2; tentatively, D is TRBD1 (6 bases). Trimming took 4 bases from V and 8 from J, leaving 14 bases between them. This CDR3 contains 13 residues. Germline lookup yields CDR1 SGHTA and CDR2 FQGNSA. CDR3 residues: CASSSQGPWGYTF. In nucleotides, the CDR3 is TGTGCCAGCAGCTCACAGGGACCATGGGGCTACACCTTC.